A selection of T cell receptor beta chains follows, all from one sample in a study of CD8 T cells in ankylosing spondylitis. From the 5' RACE reads, TCRdb called clonotypes with MiXCR, one entry per CDR3 protein. Here the sample spans under 450,000 distinct CDR3 sequences, more than 15% being singletons. The sample consisted of blood, either unsorted or a sorted T cell fraction (not recorded which). Source of these receptors: a male donor with ankylosing spondylitis. Each CDR3 is given with its conserved first and last residue. A D gene is named only where the DNA matches it firmly. Not all rows give a size; the values are once, few, many and, for expanded clones, a class.

v_gene: TRBV7-2; d_gene: NA; j_gene: TRBJ1-1; abundance: few; CDR3aa: CASKPGDGTEAFF; CDR3nt: TGTGCCTCTAAACCGGGCGACGGCACTGAAGCTTTCTTT
v_gene: TRBV5-1; d_gene: NA; j_gene: TRBJ2-7; abundance: NA; CDR3aa: CASSPDRDYEQYF; CDR3nt: TGCGCCAGCAGCCCGGACAGAGACTACGAGCAGTACTTC
v_gene: TRBV19; d_gene: TRBD2; j_gene: TRBJ2-1; abundance: NA; CDR3aa: CASMGGSGSSYNEQFF; CDR3nt: TGTGCCAGTATGGGAGGTAGCGGGAGCTCCTACAATGAGCAGTTCTTC
v_gene: TRBV10-3; d_gene: NA; j_gene: TRBJ2-1; abundance: NA; CDR3aa: CAIRGRGGYNEQFF; CDR3nt: TGTGCCATCAGGGGTAGGGGGGGATACAATGAGCAGTTCTTC
v_gene: TRBV5-4; d_gene: NA; j_gene: TRBJ2-1; abundance: few; CDR3aa: CASSLGGPRGSEQFF; CDR3nt: TGTGCCAGCAGCTTGGGCGGCCCCCGGGGGAGTGAGCAGTTCTTC
v_gene: TRBV3-1; d_gene: NA; j_gene: TRBJ1-1; abundance: few; CDR3aa: CASSQQRGSWAEAFF; CDR3nt: TGTGCCAGCAGCCAACAGAGGGGAAGCTGGGCTGAAGCTTTCTTT
v_gene: TRBV7-8; d_gene: TRBD2; j_gene: TRBJ2-3; abundance: many; CDR3aa: CASSSPSGTSETTDTQYF; CDR3nt: TGTGCCAGCAGCTCCCCCTCCGGGACTAGCGAGACCACAGATACGCAGTATTTT
v_gene: TRBV12-3/TRBV12-4; d_gene: NA; j_gene: TRBJ2-7; abundance: few; CDR3aa: CASSFTGQTYEQYF; CDR3nt: TGTGCCAGCAGTTTCACCGGACAGACCTACGAGCAGTACTTC
v_gene: TRBV7-9; d_gene: TRBD2; j_gene: TRBJ2-3; abundance: few; CDR3aa: CASSSATSGADTQYF; CDR3nt: TGTGCCAGCAGCTCAGCTACTAGCGGGGCAGATACGCAGTATTTT
v_gene: TRBV7-9; d_gene: TRBD1; j_gene: TRBJ1-4; abundance: NA; CDR3aa: CASSPPGGLNEKLFF; CDR3nt: TGTGCCAGCAGCCCGCCAGGGGGCCTTAATGAAAAACTGTTTTTT
v_gene: TRBV18; d_gene: NA; j_gene: TRBJ1-1; abundance: few; CDR3aa: CASSPPGSETRAEAFF; CDR3nt: TGTGCCAGCTCACCACCGGGATCAGAAACTCGTGCTGAAGCTTTCTTT
v_gene: TRBV30; d_gene: TRBD1; j_gene: TRBJ2-2; abundance: NA; CDR3aa: CAWRQGEHGELFF; CDR3nt: TGTGCCTGGCGACAGGGGGAACACGGGGAGCTGTTTTTT
v_gene: TRBV7-9; d_gene: NA; j_gene: TRBJ2-3; abundance: few; CDR3aa: CASSRPRDTQYF; CDR3nt: TGTGCCAGCAGCCGTCCACGCGATACGCAGTATTTT
v_gene: TRBV6-5; d_gene: NA; j_gene: TRBJ2-7; abundance: NA; CDR3aa: CASMTRHEQYF; CDR3nt: TGTGCCAGCATGACGCGCCACGAGCAGTACTTC
v_gene: TRBV11-2; d_gene: NA; j_gene: TRBJ2-2; abundance: NA; CDR3aa: CASSFELLANTGELFF; CDR3nt: TGTGCCAGCAGCTTCGAGTTACTCGCGAACACCGGGGAGCTGTTTTTT
v_gene: TRBV12-3/TRBV12-4; d_gene: TRBD2; j_gene: TRBJ2-7; abundance: NA; CDR3aa: CASSPTAGLAGGSYEQYF; CDR3nt: TGTGCCAGCAGTCCAACCGCCGGCCTAGCGGGGGGCTCCTACGAGCAGTACTTC
v_gene: TRBV20-1; d_gene: TRBD1; j_gene: TRBJ2-7; abundance: NA; CDR3aa: CSARDQGVRNEQYF; CDR3nt: TGCAGTGCTAGAGATCAGGGGGTCAGGAACGAGCAGTACTTC
v_gene: TRBV28; d_gene: NA; j_gene: TRBJ2-1; abundance: few; CDR3aa: CASTLNVNEQFF; CDR3nt: TGTGCCAGCACCCTCAATGTGAATGAGCAGTTCTTC
v_gene: TRBV2; d_gene: NA; j_gene: TRBJ1-4; abundance: NA; CDR3aa: CASSAGGKANEKLFF; CDR3nt: TGTGCCAGCAGCGCGGGCGGGAAGGCTAATGAAAAACTGTTTTTT
v_gene: TRBV27; d_gene: NA; j_gene: TRBJ1-4; abundance: few; CDR3aa: CASSPRQATNEKLFF; CDR3nt: TGTGCCAGCAGCCCCCGACAGGCAACTAATGAAAAACTGTTTTTT
v_gene: TRBV7-4; d_gene: NA; j_gene: TRBJ1-4; abundance: NA; CDR3aa: CASSLQGTPATNEKLFF; CDR3nt: TGTGCCAGCAGCTTACAGGGAACCCCTGCAACTAATGAAAAACTGTTTTTT
v_gene: TRBV28; d_gene: NA; j_gene: TRBJ2-1; abundance: NA; CDR3aa: CASITTRGPWREGYNEQFF; CDR3nt: TGTGCCAGCATAACAACCAGGGGGCCCTGGCGGGAGGGGTACAATGAGCAGTTCTTC
v_gene: TRBV29-1; d_gene: NA; j_gene: TRBJ2-3; abundance: few; CDR3aa: CSVGRGGDTQYF; CDR3nt: TGCAGCGTTGGGAGGGGTGGCGATACGCAGTATTTT
v_gene: TRBV5-1; d_gene: TRBD1; j_gene: TRBJ1-6; abundance: NA; CDR3aa: CASSATGGEYSPLHF; CDR3nt: TGCGCCAGCAGCGCGACAGGGGGCGAATATTCACCCCTCCACTTT
v_gene: TRBV5-6; d_gene: NA; j_gene: TRBJ1-2; abundance: many; CDR3aa: CASSSPSKYDGYTF; CDR3nt: TGTGCCAGCAGCTCCCCATCAAAATACGATGGCTACACCTTC
v_gene: TRBV30; d_gene: NA; j_gene: TRBJ2-7; abundance: few; CDR3aa: CAWSKNRDYEQYF; CDR3nt: TGTGCCTGGAGTAAGAACAGGGACTACGAGCAGTACTTC
v_gene: TRBV4-3; d_gene: TRBD1; j_gene: TRBJ2-6; abundance: NA; CDR3aa: CASSQDRRTGDSGANVLTF; CDR3nt: TGCGCCAGCAGCCAAGATCGTCGGACAGGGGACTCTGGGGCCAACGTCCTGACTTTC
v_gene: TRBV20-1; d_gene: NA; j_gene: TRBJ2-1; abundance: NA; CDR3aa: CSARWAGWGQQFF; CDR3nt: TGCAGTGCTAGATGGGCGGGATGGGGCCAGCAGTTCTTC
v_gene: TRBV7-6; d_gene: NA; j_gene: TRBJ1-5; abundance: few; CDR3aa: CASSLRLNQPQHF; CDR3nt: TGTGCCAGCAGCCTCCGATTAAATCAGCCCCAGCATTTT
v_gene: TRBV4-1; d_gene: TRBD1; j_gene: TRBJ1-1; abundance: many; CDR3aa: CASSQSPGQGAANTEAFF; CDR3nt: TGCGCCAGCAGCCAATCTCCGGGACAGGGGGCGGCAAACACTGAAGCTTTCTTT
v_gene: TRBV29-1; d_gene: NA; j_gene: TRBJ1-1; abundance: NA; CDR3aa: CSVEAKTEAFF; CDR3nt: TGCAGCGTTGAGGCGAAAACTGAAGCTTTCTTT
v_gene: TRBV5-1; d_gene: NA; j_gene: TRBJ2-1; abundance: NA; CDR3aa: CASSVQASYNEQFF; CDR3nt: TGCGCCAGCAGCGTGCAGGCTTCCTACAATGAGCAGTTCTTC
v_gene: TRBV7-9; d_gene: TRBD2; j_gene: TRBJ2-5; abundance: NA; CDR3aa: CASSPPAGREAQETQYF; CDR3nt: TGTGCCAGCAGCCCCCCCGCGGGGCGGGAGGCCCAAGAGACCCAGTACTTC
v_gene: TRBV18; d_gene: NA; j_gene: TRBJ1-4; abundance: few; CDR3aa: CASSPVNTLFRVKDEKLFF; CDR3nt: TGTGCCAGCTCACCTGTCAACACCCTGTTCCGGGTCAAGGATGAAAAACTGTTTTTT
v_gene: TRBV30; d_gene: TRBD1; j_gene: TRBJ2-5; abundance: once; CDR3aa: CAYSTGAQETQYF; CDR3nt: TGTGCCTACTCGACAGGGGCCCAAGAGACCCAGTACTTC
v_gene: TRBV5-1; d_gene: TRBD1; j_gene: TRBJ1-3; abundance: NA; CDR3aa: CASSWTTTGTGAGNTIYF; CDR3nt: TGCGCCAGCAGCTGGACGACGACCGGGACAGGGGCTGGAAACACCATATATTTT
v_gene: TRBV28; d_gene: TRBD2; j_gene: TRBJ2-3; abundance: NA; CDR3aa: CASSLPGRVTDTQYF; CDR3nt: TGTGCCAGCAGTTTACCGGGGAGGGTCACAGATACGCAGTATTTT
v_gene: TRBV20-1; d_gene: TRBD2; j_gene: TRBJ2-3; abundance: NA; CDR3aa: CSARKQREGDTQYF; CDR3nt: TGCAGTGCTAGAAAGCAGCGGGAGGGAGATACGCAGTATTTT
v_gene: TRBV3-1; d_gene: TRBD2; j_gene: TRBJ2-2; abundance: few; CDR3aa: CASSRGTSGPDGGELFF; CDR3nt: TGTGCCAGCAGCCGAGGGACTAGCGGGCCTGATGGCGGGGAGCTGTTTTTT
v_gene: TRBV30; d_gene: TRBD1; j_gene: TRBJ1-5; abundance: NA; CDR3aa: CAWSVGGTSNQPQHF; CDR3nt: TGTGCCTGGAGTGTAGGGGGCACTAGCAATCAGCCCCAGCATTTT
v_gene: TRBV2; d_gene: TRBD1; j_gene: TRBJ2-6; abundance: few; CDR3aa: CASQGQGALGANVLTF; CDR3nt: TGTGCCAGCCAGGGACAGGGGGCGCTTGGGGCCAACGTCCTGACTTTC
v_gene: TRBV20-1; d_gene: NA; j_gene: TRBJ2-5; abundance: few; CDR3aa: CSARAAGQETQYF; CDR3nt: TGCAGTGCTAGAGCGGCAGGGCAAGAGACCCAGTACTTC